These 10 T cell receptor beta chains were all obtained from the same sample, sequenced in a study of technical replicates of blood from several donors. Libraries were prepared by immunoSEQ multiplex PCR; TCRdb keeps only in-frame clonotypes and omits some of them. Among 65,000 to 85,000 clones, 96% were seen once, and the ten largest hold less than 0.35%. The specimen sequenced was T cells isolated from PBMCs. The receptor set was obtained from a human donor in good health.

In its sample, this clone was seen once. The chain joins TRBV7-2 to TRBJ2-7, with 7 positions matching TRBD1. The germline gives CDR1 SGHTA, CDR2 FQGNSA. The CDR3 totals 13 residues. Unmatched junction bases numbered 3, after V lost 4 bases and J lost 3 bases. The CDR3 nucleotides read TGTGCCAGCAGCTCTACAGGGGTCTACGAGCAGTACTTC. It specifies CASSSTGVYEQYF.

The chain joins TRBV4-1 to TRBJ2-1, with 7 bases aligning to TRBD2. V trimming: 0 bases; J trimming: 3 bases; junction bases outside the gene matches: 11. Germline V gives CDR1 MGHRA, CDR2 YSYEKL. This CDR3 contains 18 residues. The CDR3 region has the DNA TGCGCCAGCAGCCAAGATGGGTATGGAAGCGGGGACTACAATGAGCAGTTCTTC. Translation gives CASSQDGYGSGDYNEQFF.

The chain has TRBV5-1 and TRBJ1-5; D perhaps matches TRBD1 (6 bases). Germline CDR1 and CDR2: SGHRS and YFSETQ. This CDR3 is built from 13 residues. V gave up 7 bases and J gave up 6 bases, with 14 bases separating them. The CDR3 region is CASSAGEGQPQHF. In DNA, the CDR3 is TGCGCCAGCTCGGCAGGGGAGGGTCAGCCCCAGCATTTT.

The chain joins TRBV27 to TRBJ1-1, with D possibly being TRBD1 (5 bases). V was cut by 5 bases and J by 5 bases, with 12 bases left in between. Looked up from germline, CDR1 is MNHEY and CDR2 is SMNVEV (reference sequence). CDR3 size: 13 residues. CDR3 sequence reads: CASSNAGPTEAFF. In nucleotides, the CDR3 is TGTGCCAGCAGTAATGCGGGGCCAACTGAAGCTTTCTTT.

The V and J genes are TRBV28 and TRBJ2-7; 11 bases are shared with TRBD2. Germline V lookup: CDR1 MDHEN, CDR2 SYDVKM. The ends lost 5 bases at V and 6 bases at J; junction bases unmatched: 6. The CDR3 covers 14 residues. The CDR3 is CASSVLAGGGEQYF. The CDR3, as DNA: TGTGCCAGCAGTGTGCTAGCGGGAGGCGGCGAGCAGTACTTC.

This chain links TRBV9 with TRBJ2-3; D is ambiguous. Germline CDR1 reads SGDLS; CDR2 reads YYNGEE. Trimming took 4 bases from V and 2 from J, leaving 20 bases between them. The CDR3 extends over 17 amino acids. The CDR3 DNA is TGTGCCAGCAGCCCCCACGAGGTACGAGAGTTCACAGATACGCAGTATTTT. This codes for CASSPHEVREFTDTQYF.

The rearrangement joins TRBV7-8 to TRBJ1-2, with a tentative D call TRBD1 (6 bases). Per the germline V gene, CDR1 is SGHVS and CDR2 is FQNEAQ. CDR3 length: 15 amino acids. Trimming removed 1 base from V and 6 bases from J, with 15 bases in between. This chain's CDR3 is CASSLGYRDRDGYTF. The CDR3 DNA is TGTGCCAGCAGCTTAGGTTACAGGGACCGGGATGGCTACACCTTC.

The V call is TRBV4-3, the J call TRBJ2-1; 14 bases are a match to TRBD2. Germline CDR1 and CDR2: LGHNA and YSLEER. J lost 6 bases, V lost 5 bases, and 3 bases had no gene match. The CDR3 length is 15 residues. CDR3 DNA sequence: TGCGCCAGCAGCTCAGGACTAGCGGGAGGCAATGAGCAGTTCTTC. The encoded protein is CASSSGLAGGNEQFF.

The rearrangement joins TRBV7-8 to TRBJ2-3, with 7 bases that match TRBD2. The CDR3 is made up of 17 amino acids. The germline gives CDR1 SGHVS, CDR2 FQNEAQ. V shed 4 bases, J shed 3 bases, and the junction held 13 bases outside the gene matches. CDR3 coding DNA: TGTGCCAGCAGCTACCCTGGGGCGGGAGTTTGGACAGATACGCAGTATTTT. This encodes CASSYPGAGVWTDTQYF.

This chain links TRBV7-3 with TRBJ2-1; 10 nucleotides agree with TRBD2. The germline CDR1 and CDR2 sequences are SGHTA and FQGTGA. The CDR3 runs to 15 residues. The J segment lost 5 bases and the V segment lost 1 base, leaving 2 bases of the junction unmatched. The DNA for the CDR3 is TGTGCCAGCAGCTTAAGCCTAGCGGGGGACAATGAGCAGTTCTTC. Amino acids: CASSLSLAGDNEQFF.